This TCR beta chain was sequenced in a study of T cells in localized non-small cell lung cancer. Libraries were prepared by immunoSEQ multiplex PCR; TCRdb keeps only in-frame clonotypes and omits some of them. The profile shows around 130,000 clones, 89% of them singletons. V lost 5 bases to trimming and J lost 0 bases, with 15 bases between them. The CDR3 consists of 16 residues. CDR1 is LNHDA and CDR2 is SQIVND in the germline V gene (reference sequence). The source of this sequence is a female donor older than 55 with stage I lung adenocarcinoma. This sequence joins TRBV19 and TRBJ2-3; a weak D match, TRBD2 (6 bases). The material sequenced was peripheral blood, taken before any cancer treatment. Written as DNA, the CDR3 is TGTGCCAGTAGTGCGGATAGCGGTCGAAGCACAGATACGCAGTATTTT. Protein: CASSADSGRSTDTQYF.